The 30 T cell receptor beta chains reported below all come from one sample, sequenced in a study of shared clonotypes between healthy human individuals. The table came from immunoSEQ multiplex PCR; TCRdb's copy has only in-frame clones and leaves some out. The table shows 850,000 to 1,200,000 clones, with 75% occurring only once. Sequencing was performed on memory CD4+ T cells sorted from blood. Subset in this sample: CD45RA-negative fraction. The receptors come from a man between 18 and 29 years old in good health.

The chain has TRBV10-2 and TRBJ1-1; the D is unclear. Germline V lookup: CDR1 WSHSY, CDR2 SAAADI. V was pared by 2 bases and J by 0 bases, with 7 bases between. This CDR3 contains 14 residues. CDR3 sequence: CASSEPSLNTEAFF. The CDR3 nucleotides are TGCGCCAGCAGTGAGCCTAGCTTGAACACTGAAGCTTTCTTT.

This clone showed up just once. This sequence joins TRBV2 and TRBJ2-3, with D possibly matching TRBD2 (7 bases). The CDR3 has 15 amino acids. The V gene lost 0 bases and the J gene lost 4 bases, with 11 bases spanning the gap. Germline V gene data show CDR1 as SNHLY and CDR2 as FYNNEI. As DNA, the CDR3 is TGTGCCAGCAGTGAAGCTGGGGGGGCGGCAGATACGCAGTATTTT. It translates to CASSEAGGAADTQYF.

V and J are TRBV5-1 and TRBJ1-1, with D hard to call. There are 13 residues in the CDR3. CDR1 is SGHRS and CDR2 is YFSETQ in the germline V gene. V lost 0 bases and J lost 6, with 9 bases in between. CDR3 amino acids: CASSLGHAPEAFF. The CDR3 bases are TGCGCCAGCAGCTTGGGACATGCCCCTGAAGCTTTCTTT.

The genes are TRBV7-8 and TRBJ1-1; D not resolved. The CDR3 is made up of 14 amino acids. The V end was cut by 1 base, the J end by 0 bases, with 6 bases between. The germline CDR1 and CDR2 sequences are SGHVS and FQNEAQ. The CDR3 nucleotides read TGTGCCAGCAGCTTAGGGTACGTGAACACTGAAGCTTTCTTT. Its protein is CASSLGYVNTEAFF.

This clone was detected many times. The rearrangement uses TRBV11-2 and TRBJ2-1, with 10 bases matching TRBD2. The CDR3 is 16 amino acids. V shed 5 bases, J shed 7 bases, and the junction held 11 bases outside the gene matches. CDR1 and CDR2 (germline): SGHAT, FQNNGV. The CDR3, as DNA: TGTGCCAGCAGCGACCGAACTAGCGGGAAGGCTAATGAGCAGTTCTTC. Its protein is CASSDRTSGKANEQFF.

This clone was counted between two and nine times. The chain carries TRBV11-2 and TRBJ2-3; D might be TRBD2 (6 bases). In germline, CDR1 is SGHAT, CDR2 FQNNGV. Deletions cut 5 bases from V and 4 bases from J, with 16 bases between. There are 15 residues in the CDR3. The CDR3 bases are TGTGCCAGCAGCCACAGACTAGACCGGGCAGATACGCAGTATTTT. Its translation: CASSHRLDRADTQYF.

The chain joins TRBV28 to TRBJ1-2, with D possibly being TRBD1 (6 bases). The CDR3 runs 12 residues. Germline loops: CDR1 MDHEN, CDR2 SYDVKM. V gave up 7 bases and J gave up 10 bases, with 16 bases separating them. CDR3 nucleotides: TGTGCCAGCATGGACAGTTCTCAGGTCTACACCTTC. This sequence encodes CASMDSSQVYTF.

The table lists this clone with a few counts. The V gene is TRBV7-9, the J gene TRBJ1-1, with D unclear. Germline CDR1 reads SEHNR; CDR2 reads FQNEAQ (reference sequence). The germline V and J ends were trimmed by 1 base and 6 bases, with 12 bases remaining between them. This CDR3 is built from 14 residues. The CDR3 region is CASSLGFGVSEAFF. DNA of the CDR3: TGTGCCAGCAGCTTAGGTTTTGGTGTCTCTGAAGCTTTCTTT.

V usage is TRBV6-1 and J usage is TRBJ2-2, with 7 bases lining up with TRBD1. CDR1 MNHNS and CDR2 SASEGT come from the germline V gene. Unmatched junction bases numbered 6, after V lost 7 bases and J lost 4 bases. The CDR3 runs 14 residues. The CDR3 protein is CASTVTGITGELFF. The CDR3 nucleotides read TGTGCCAGCACCGTGACAGGGATCACCGGGGAGCTGTTTTTT.

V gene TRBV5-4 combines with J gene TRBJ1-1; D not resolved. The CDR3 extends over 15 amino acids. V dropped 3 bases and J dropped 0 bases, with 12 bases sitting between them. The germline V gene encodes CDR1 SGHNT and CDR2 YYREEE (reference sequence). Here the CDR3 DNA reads TGTGCCAGCAGCTCAGAGGGAATGATGAACACTGAAGCTTTCTTT. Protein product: CASSSEGMMNTEAFF. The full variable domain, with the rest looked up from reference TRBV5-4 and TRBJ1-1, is ETGVTQSPTHLIKTRGQQVTLRCSSQSGHNTVSWYQQALGQGPQFIFQYYREEENGRGNFPPRFSGLQFPNYSSELNVNALELDDSALYLCASSSEGMMNTEAFFGQGTRLTVV.

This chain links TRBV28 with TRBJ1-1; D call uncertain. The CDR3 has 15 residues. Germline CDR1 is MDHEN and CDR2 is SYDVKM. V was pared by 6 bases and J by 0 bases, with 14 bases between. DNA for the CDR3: TGTGCCAGCAGGTTGCCTCAGGCGATGAACACTGAAGCTTTCTTT. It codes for CASRLPQAMNTEAFF.

The CDR3 reads CASSLWAGGGTGELFF. The CDR3 DNA follows: TGTGCCAGCAGCCTTTGGGCCGGGGGGGGCACCGGGGAGCTGTTTTTT. The V gene is TRBV4-2, the J gene TRBJ2-2; 8 positions match TRBD2. The CDR3 runs 16 residues. Trimming took 4 bases from V and 4 from J; bases not matched to a gene: 8. Germline CDR1 reads LGHNA; CDR2 reads YNFKEQ.

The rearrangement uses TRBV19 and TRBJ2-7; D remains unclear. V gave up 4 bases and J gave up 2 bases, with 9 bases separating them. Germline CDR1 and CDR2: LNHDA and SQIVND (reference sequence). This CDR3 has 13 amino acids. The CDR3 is CASSKGPTYEQYF. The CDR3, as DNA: TGTGCCAGTAGTAAAGGCCCAACCTACGAGCAGTACTTC.

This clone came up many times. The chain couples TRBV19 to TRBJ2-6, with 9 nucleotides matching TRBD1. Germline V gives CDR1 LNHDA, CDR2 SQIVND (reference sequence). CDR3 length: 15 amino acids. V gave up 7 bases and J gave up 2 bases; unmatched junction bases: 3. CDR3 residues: CASTGDRAGANVLTF. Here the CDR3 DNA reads TGTGCCAGTACCGGGGACAGGGCTGGGGCCAACGTCCTGACTTTC.

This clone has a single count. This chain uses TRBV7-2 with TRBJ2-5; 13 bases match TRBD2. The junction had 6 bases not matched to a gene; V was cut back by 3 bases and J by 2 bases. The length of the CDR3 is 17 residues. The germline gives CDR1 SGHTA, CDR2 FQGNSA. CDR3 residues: CASSFGLAGVAQETQYF. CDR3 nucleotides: TGTGCCAGCAGCTTTGGACTAGCGGGAGTTGCGCAAGAGACCCAGTACTTC.

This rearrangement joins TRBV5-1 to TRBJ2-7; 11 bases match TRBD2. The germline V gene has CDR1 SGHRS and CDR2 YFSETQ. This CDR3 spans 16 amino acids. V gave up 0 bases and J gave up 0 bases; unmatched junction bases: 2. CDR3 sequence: CASSLAGTSGSYEQYF. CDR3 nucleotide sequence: TGCGCCAGCAGCTTGGCCGGGACTAGCGGCTCCTACGAGCAGTACTTC.

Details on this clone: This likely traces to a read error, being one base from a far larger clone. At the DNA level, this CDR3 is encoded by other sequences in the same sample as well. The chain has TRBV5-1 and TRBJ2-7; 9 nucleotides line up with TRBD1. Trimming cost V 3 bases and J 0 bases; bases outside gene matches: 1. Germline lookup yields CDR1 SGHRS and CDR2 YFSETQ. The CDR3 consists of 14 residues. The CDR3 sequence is CASSSTGGSYEQYF. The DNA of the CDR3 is TGCGCCAGCAGCTCGACAGGGGGCTCCTACGAGCAGTACTTC.

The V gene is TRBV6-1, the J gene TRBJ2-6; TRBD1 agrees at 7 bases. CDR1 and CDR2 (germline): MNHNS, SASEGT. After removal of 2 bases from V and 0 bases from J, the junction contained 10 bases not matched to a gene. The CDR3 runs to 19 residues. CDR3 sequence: CASSERGDRSGSGANVLTF. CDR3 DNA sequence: TGTGCCAGCAGTGAAAGAGGGGACAGATCTGGCTCTGGGGCCAACGTCCTGACTTTC.

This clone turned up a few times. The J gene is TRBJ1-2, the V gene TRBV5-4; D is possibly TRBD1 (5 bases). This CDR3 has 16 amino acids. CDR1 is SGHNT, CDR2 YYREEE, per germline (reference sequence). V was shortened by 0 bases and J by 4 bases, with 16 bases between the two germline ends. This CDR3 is CASSLALGQGGYGYTF. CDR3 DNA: TGTGCCAGCAGCTTGGCCCTCGGCCAGGGAGGCTATGGCTACACCTTC. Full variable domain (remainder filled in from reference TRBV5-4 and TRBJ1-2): ETGVTQSPTHLIKTRGQQVTLRCSSQSGHNTVSWYQQALGQGPQFIFQYYREEENGRGNFPPRFSGLQFPNYSSELNVNALELDDSALYLCASSLALGQGGYGYTFGSGTRLTVV.

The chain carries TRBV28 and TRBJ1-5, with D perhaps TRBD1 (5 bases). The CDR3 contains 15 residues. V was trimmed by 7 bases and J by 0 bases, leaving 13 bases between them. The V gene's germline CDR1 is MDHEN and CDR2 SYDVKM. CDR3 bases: TGTGCCAGCATCCACAACCAGGGTAGCAATCAGCCCCAGCATTTT. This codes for CASIHNQGSNQPQHF.

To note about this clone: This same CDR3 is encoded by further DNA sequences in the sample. The CDR3 DNA reads as TGTGCCAGCATTGGGGGTGAAAAACTGTTTTTT. Its translation is CASIGGEKLFF. The rearrangement joins TRBV6-1 to TRBJ1-4; D might be TRBD1 (5 bases). The V and J ends lost 7 bases and 7 bases respectively, with 7 bases between them. The length of the CDR3 is 11 residues. The V gene's germline CDR1 is MNHNS and CDR2 SASEGT.

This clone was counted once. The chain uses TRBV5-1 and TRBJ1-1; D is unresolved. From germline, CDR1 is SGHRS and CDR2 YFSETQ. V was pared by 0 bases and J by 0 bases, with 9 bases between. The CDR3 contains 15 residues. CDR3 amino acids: CASSLAPSVNTEAFF. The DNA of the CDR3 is TGCGCCAGCAGCTTGGCCCCTAGTGTGAACACTGAAGCTTTCTTT.

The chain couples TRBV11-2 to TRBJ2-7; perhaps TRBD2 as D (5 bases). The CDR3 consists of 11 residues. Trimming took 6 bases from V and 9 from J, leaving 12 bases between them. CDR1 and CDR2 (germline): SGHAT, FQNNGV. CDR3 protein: CASRAEGRQYF. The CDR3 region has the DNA TGTGCCAGCAGAGCAGAGGGTCGGCAGTACTTC.

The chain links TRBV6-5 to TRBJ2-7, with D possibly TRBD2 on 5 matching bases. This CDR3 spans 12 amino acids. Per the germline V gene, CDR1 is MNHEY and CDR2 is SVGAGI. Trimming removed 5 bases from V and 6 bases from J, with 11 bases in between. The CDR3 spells CASSRTSGEQYF. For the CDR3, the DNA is TGTGCCAGCAGTCGAACTAGTGGCGAGCAGTACTTC.

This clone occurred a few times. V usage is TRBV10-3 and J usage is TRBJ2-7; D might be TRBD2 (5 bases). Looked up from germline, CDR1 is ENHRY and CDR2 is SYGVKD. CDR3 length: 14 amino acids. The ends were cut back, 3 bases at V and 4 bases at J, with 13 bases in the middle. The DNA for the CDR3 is TGTGCCATCAGTGACGGGATTGGGGTATACGAGCAGTACTTC. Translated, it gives CAISDGIGVYEQYF.

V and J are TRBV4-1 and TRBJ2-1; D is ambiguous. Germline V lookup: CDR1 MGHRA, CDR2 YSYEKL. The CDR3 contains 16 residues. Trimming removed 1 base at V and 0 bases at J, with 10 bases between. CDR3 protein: CASSQAATSSYNEQFF. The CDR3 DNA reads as TGCGCCAGCAGCCAAGCGGCAACGAGCTCCTACAATGAGCAGTTCTTC.

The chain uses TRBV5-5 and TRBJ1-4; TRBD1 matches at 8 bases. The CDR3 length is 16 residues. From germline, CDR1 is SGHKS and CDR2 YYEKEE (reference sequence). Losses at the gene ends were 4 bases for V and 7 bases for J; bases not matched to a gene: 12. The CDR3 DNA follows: TGTGCCAGCAGCCCAGACTTGACAGGGGTGGGTGAAAAACTGTTTTTT. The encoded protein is CASSPDLTGVGEKLFF.

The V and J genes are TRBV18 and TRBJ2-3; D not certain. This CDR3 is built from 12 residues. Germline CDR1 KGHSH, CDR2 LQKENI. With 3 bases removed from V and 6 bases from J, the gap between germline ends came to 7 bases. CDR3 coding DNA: TGTGCCAGCTCACCGGCGAGGGATACGCAGTATTTT. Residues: CASSPARDTQYF.

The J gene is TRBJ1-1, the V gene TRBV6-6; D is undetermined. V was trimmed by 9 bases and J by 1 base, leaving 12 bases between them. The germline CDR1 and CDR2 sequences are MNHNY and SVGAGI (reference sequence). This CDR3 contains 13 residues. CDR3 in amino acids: CASRRVPNTEAFF. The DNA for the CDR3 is TGTGCCAGTCGAAGGGTACCGAACACTGAAGCTTTCTTT.

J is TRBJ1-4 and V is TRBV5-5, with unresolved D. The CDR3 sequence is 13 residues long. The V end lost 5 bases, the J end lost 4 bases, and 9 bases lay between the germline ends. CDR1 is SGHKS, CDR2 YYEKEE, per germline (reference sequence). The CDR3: CASRQRNNEKLFF. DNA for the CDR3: TGTGCCAGCAGGCAGCGGAATAATGAAAAACTGTTTTTT.